A single sample is the source of the 5 T cell receptor beta chains below, sequenced in a study of CD8+ T cells in alopecia areata. As for treatment: oral pan-JAK inhibitor, 5-10 mg twice daily. Sequencing templates came from extracted RNA that was reverse transcribed into cDNA. Assay used: immunoSEQ multiplex PCR; TCRdb lists only in-frame clones, some missing. The table includes about 110,000 clones, roughly 50% detected once. This material consisted of CD8+ T cells sorted from blood, taken at week 24, from a patient treated with tofacitinib. The receptors were sampled from a human donor with alopecia areata.

The J gene is TRBJ1-2, the V gene TRBV2, with TRBD1 matching over 7 bases. The V gene end was trimmed by 8 bases and the J gene end by 4 bases; junction bases not matched to a gene: 1. Germline-derived CDR1 and CDR2 are SNHLY and FYNNEI. This CDR3 has 11 amino acids. As DNA, the CDR3 is TGTGCCAGCGGGGACAGCTATGGCTACACCTTC. Encoded protein: CASGDSYGYTF. The full variable domain, its missing parts supplied by reference TRBV2 and TRBJ1-2, is EPEVTQTPSHQVTQMGQEVILRCVPISNHLYFYWYRQILGQKVEFLVSFYNNEISEKSEIFDDQFSVERPDGSNFTLKIRSTKLEDSAMYFCASGDSYGYTFGSGTRLTVV.

This clone was found once. The V call is TRBV7-8, the J call TRBJ2-1; D uncertain. This CDR3 has 14 amino acids. Trimming shortened V by 2 bases and J by 1 base, and 6 bases separated the two germline ends. Germline loops: CDR1 SGHVS, CDR2 FQNEAQ. DNA of the CDR3: TGTGCCAGCAGCTTAAGACAATCCTACAATGAGCAGTTCTTC. Its translation is CASSLRQSYNEQFF.

The rearrangement uses TRBV5-6 and TRBJ2-7, with 11 bases identical to TRBD2. Germline lookup yields CDR1 SGHDT and CDR2 YYEEEE. The CDR3 extends over 16 amino acids. V lost 3 bases and J lost 4; bases outside the gene matches: 9. DNA for the CDR3: TGTGCCAGCAGCTCACTTCTAGCGGGGGGACGTTACGAGCAGTACTTC. Protein sequence: CASSSLLAGGRYEQYF. The variable domain in full, with the rest retrieved from reference TRBV5-6 and TRBJ2-7, is DAGVTQSPTHLIKTRGQQVTLRCSPKSGHDTVSWYQQALGQGPQFIFQYYEEEERQRGNFPDRFSGHQFPNYSSELNVNALLLGDSALYLCASSSLLAGGRYEQYFGPGTRLTVT.

This clone appeared a few times. This chain links TRBV5-6 with TRBJ1-5; the D is unclear. CDR3 length equals 16 residues. V was clipped by 4 bases and J by 5 bases, with 19 bases between them. Per germline, CDR1 SGHDT and CDR2 YYEEEE. CDR3 residues: CASSLAGGAPDQPQHF. As DNA, the CDR3 is TGTGCCAGCAGCCTGGCGGGAGGTGCCCCAGATCAGCCCCAGCATTTT.

V and J are TRBV29-1 and TRBJ2-2; D gene ambiguous. The germline V gene has CDR1 SQVTM and CDR2 ANQGSEA. Trimming removed 3 bases from V and 4 bases from J, with 9 bases in between. The CDR3 length is 13 residues. This CDR3 reads CSVDESFTGELFF. The CDR3 nucleotides are TGCAGCGTTGATGAAAGCTTCACCGGGGAGCTGTTTTTT.